This TCR beta chain comes out of a study of blood T cell repertoires in COVID-19. About the study: Acute-phase and convalescent COVID-19 samples originated in the United States, Italy and Spain. PBMCs, B-cell-depleted T cells, or T cells were the source of the cDNA or gDNA that made up the material.

V shed 6 bases and J 4 bases; nucleotides not matched to a gene: 4. The germline V gene encodes CDR1 LGHDT and CDR2 YNNKEL (reference sequence). CDR3 length: 14 residues. Methods used by the authors: Estimation of nucleated cell counts was performed using reference gene primer amplification. This table comes from immunoSEQ multiplex PCR, and its TCRdb copy is limited to in-frame clones, with some not included. V and J calls and clone size are given by that table; D and trimming were obtained from the DNA. This table has hundreds of thousands of clones, more than 70% appearing once. This clonotype was obtained from an elderly man with acute or convalescent COVID-19. Sequenced material: peripheral blood. The chain uses TRBV3-1 (or the pseudogene TRBV3-2) and TRBJ1-2, with TRBD1 matching 11 bases. CDR3: CASRGTGGTYGYTF. CDR3 in DNA: TGTGCCAGCAGGGGGACAGGGGGGACCTATGGCTACACCTTC.